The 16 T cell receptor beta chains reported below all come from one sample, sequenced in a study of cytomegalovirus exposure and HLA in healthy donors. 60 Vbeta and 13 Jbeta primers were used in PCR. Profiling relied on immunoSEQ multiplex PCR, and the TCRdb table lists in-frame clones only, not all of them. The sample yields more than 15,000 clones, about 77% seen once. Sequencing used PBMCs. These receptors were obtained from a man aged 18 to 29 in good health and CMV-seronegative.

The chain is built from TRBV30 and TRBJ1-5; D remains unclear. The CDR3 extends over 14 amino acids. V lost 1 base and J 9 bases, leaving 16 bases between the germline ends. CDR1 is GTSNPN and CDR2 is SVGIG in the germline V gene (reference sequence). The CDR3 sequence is CAWSADTAGSPQHF. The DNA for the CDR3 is TGTGCCTGGAGTGCTGACACCGCTGGGTCGCCCCAGCATTTT. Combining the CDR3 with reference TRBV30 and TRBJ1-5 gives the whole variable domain SQTIHQWPATLVQPVGSPLSLECTVEGTSNPNLYWYRQAAGRGLQLLFYSVGIGQISSEVPQNLSASRPQDRQFILSSKKLLLSDSGFYLCAWSADTAGSPQHFGDGTRLSIL.

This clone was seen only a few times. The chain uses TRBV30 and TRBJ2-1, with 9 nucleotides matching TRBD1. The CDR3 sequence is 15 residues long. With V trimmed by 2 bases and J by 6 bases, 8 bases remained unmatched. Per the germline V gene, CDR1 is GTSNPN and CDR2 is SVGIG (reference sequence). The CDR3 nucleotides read TGTGCCTGGAGTATAACGGGACAGGGTGGCAATGAGCAGTTCTTC. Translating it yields CAWSITGQGGNEQFF.

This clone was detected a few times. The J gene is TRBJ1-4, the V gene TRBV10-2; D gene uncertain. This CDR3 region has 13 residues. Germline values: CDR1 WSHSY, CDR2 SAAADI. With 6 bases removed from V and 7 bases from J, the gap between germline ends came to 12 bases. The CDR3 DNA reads TGCGCCAGCAGCGCCGGGGTCGTTGAAAAACTGTTTTTT. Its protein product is CASSAGVVEKLFF.

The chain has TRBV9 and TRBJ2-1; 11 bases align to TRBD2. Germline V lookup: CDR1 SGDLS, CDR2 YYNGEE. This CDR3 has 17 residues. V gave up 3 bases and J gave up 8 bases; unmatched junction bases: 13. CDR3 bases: TGTGCCAGCAGCGCTTCCTCCCTAGCGGGGGGTAGGGATGAGCAGTTCTTC. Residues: CASSASSLAGGRDEQFF. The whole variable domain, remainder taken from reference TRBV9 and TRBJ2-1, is DSGVTQTPKHLITATGQRVTLRCSPRSGDLSVYWYQQSLDQGLQFLIQYYNGEERAKGNILERFSAQQFPDLHSELNLSSLELGDSALYFCASSASSLAGGRDEQFFGPGTRLTVL.

The CDR3 coding sequence is TGTGCCTGGAGTTTATCGGACAGTCAGCCCCAGCATTTT. This gives the protein CAWSLSDSQPQHF. The chain is built from TRBV30 and TRBJ1-5, with a tentative D call TRBD1 (6 bases). CDR3 length: 13 residues. V was pared by 2 bases and J by 6 bases, with 11 bases between. Germline CDR1 GTSNPN, CDR2 SVGIG (reference sequence).

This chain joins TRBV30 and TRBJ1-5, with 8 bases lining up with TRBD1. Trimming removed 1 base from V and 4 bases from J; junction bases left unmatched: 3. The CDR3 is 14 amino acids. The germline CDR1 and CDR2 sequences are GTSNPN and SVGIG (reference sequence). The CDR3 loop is CAWSGTGPNQPQHF. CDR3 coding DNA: TGTGCCTGGAGTGGGACAGGGCCAAATCAGCCCCAGCATTTT.

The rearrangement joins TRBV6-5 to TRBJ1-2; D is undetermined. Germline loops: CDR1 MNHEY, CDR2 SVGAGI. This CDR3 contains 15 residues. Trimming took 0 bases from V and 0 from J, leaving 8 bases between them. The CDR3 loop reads CASSYSRAPNYGYTF. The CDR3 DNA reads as TGTGCCAGCAGTTACTCGAGAGCCCCTAACTATGGCTACACCTTC.

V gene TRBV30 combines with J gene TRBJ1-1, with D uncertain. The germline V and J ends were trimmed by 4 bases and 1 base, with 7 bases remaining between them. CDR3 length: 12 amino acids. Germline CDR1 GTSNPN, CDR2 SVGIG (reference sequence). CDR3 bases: TGTGCCTGGAAAGCAGGGAACACTGAAGCTTTCTTT. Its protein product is CAWKAGNTEAFF.

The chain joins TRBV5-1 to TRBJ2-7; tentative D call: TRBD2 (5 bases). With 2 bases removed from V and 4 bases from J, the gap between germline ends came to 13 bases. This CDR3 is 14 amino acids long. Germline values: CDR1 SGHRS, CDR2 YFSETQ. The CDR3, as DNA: TGCGCCAGCAGCTTTCTAGCTTTTCCATACGAGCAGTACTTC. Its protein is CASSFLAFPYEQYF.

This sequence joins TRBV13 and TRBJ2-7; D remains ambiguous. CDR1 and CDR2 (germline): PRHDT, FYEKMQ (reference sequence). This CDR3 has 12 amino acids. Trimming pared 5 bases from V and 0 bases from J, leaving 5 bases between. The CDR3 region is CASSGSSYEQYF. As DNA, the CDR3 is TGTGCCAGCAGCGGCAGCTCCTACGAGCAGTACTTC.

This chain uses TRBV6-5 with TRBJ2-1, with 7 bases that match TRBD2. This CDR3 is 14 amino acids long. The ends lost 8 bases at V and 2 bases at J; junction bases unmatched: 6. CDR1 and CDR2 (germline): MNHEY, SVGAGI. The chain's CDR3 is CASAKRDAYNEQFF. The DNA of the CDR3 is TGTGCCAGCGCAAAGCGGGACGCCTACAATGAGCAGTTCTTC.

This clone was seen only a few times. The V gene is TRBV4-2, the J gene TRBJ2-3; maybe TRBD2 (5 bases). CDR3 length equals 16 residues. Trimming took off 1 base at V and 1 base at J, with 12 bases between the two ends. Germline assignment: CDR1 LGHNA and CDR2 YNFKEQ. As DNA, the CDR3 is TGTGCCAGCAGCCAAGCCAGATCAGCGGGCACAGATACGCAGTATTTT. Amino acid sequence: CASSQARSAGTDTQYF.

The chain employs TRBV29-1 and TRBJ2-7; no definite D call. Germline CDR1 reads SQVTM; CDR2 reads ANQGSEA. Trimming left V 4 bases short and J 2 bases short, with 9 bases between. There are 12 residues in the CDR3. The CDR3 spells CSVGGQPYEQYF. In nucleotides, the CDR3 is TGCAGCGTTGGAGGTCAGCCCTACGAGCAGTACTTC.

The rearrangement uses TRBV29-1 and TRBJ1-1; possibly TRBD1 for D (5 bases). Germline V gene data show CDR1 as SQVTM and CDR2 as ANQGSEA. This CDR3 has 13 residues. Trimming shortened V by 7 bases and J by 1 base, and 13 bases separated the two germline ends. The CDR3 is CSAAGRGNTEAFF. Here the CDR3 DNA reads TGCAGCGCGGCGGGACGGGGGAACACTGAAGCTTTCTTT.

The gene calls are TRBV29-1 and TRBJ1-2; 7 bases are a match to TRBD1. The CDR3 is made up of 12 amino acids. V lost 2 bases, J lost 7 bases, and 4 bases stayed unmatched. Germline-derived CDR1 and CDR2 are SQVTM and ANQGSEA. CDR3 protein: CSVEKGASGYTF. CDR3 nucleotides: TGCAGCGTTGAAAAGGGGGCGAGTGGCTACACCTTC.

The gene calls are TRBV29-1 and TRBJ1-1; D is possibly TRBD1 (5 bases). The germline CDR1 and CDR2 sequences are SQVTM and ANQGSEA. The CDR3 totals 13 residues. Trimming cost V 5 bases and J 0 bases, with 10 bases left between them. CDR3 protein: CSVYLTVNTEAFF. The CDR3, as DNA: TGCAGCGTTTACCTGACAGTGAACACTGAAGCTTTCTTT.